Following are 5 T cell receptor beta chains from one sample sequenced in a study of spatial heterogeneity in lung cancer. Points from the study as a whole: For expanded intratumoral alpha and beta TCRs, counts tracked tumor mutation counts.

For these receptors, no antigen is known. TCRdb re-derived calls from the 5' RACE reads in MiXCR, one entry per CDR3 protein. The data contain about 20,000 distinct CDR3 sequences, 5.7% of them singletons. Stated time point: sample taken at primary tumor resection. The sample in question was lung tumor tissue, obtained at surgery. The receptors come from a female donor with early-stage non-small cell lung cancer.

This clonotype was counted ten times or more. V is TRBV25-1 and J is TRBJ2-7; tentative D call: TRBD1 (6 bases). The CDR3 totals 14 residues. CDR1 is MGHDK and CDR2 is SYGVNS in the germline V gene. Trimming left V 4 bases short and J 5 bases short, with 15 bases between. This CDR3 is CASSGPRRGHEQYF. The CDR3 nucleotides read TGTGCCAGCAGTGGTCCCCGCAGGGGCCACGAGCAGTACTTC.

This clonotype was detected many times. The V and J genes are TRBV10-3 and TRBJ2-3, with D perhaps TRBD1 (6 bases). The germline V and J ends were trimmed by 6 bases and 4 bases, with 26 bases remaining between them. CDR1 ENHRY and CDR2 SYGVKD come from the germline V gene. The CDR3 totals 18 residues. As DNA, the CDR3 is TGTGCCATCAGGGGGACAAGGGGCAGCAGCTCCGGGGCAGATACGCAGTATTTT. It translates to CAIRGTRGSSSGADTQYF.

This clonotype has at least ten counts. This chain connects TRBV28 to TRBJ2-7; D tentatively reads TRBD1 or TRBD2 (5 bases each). CDR1 MDHEN and CDR2 SYDVKM come from the germline V gene. V was trimmed by 3 bases and J by 5 bases, leaving 11 bases between them. The CDR3 consists of 13 residues. CDR3 region: CASSLGESHEQYF. CDR3 nucleotides: TGTGCCAGCAGTTTGGGGGAGAGCCACGAGCAGTACTTC.

This CDR3 reads CSASGTFNQPQHF. CDR3 nucleotide sequence: TGCAGTGCCAGCGGGACCTTCAATCAGCCCCAGCATTTT. The chain is built from TRBV20-1 and TRBJ1-5, with a possible D match to TRBD1 (5 bases). This CDR3 has 13 amino acids. Germline CDR1 DFQATT, CDR2 SNEGSKA (reference sequence). The V and J ends lost 6 bases and 3 bases respectively, with 12 bases between them.

At least ten counts were recorded for this clonotype. CDR3 nucleotide sequence: TGTGCCAGCAGCTTAGCAGCTGCGTGGGACGGGGAGCAGTACTTC. It yields the protein CASSLAAAWDGEQYF. The rearrangement links TRBV11-1 to TRBJ2-7; D may match TRBD1 or TRBD2 (5 bases each). The CDR3 loop spans 15 amino acids. Trimming took off 0 bases at V and 7 bases at J, with 16 bases between the two ends. The germline V gene has CDR1 SGHAT and CDR2 FQDESV (reference sequence).